Following are 25 T cell receptor beta chains from one sample sequenced in a study of blood T cell repertoires in COVID-19 (dated by TCRdb to 2020 to 2022). The library was generated by the immunoSEQ multiplex PCR assay. The clones in this table, taken by TCRdb from immuneACCESS, are in-frame only. Not every clone is retained; where verified, under half of the shortfall comes from an unresolved V gene, and the cause of the rest is unknown. The sample table records about 190,000 clones; approximately 88% of these occur just once. The leading ten clones occupy roughly 3.2% of the sample. Sequencing input: PBMCs or T cells enriched from blood (not recorded which). Receptors originate from a woman in her 30s who had recovered from COVID-19.

V usage is TRBV4-2 and J usage is TRBJ1-5, with TRBD1 identical over 8 bases. The V gene end was trimmed by 8 bases and the J gene end by 6 bases; junction bases not matched to a gene: 15. This CDR3 region has 16 residues. The V gene's germline CDR1 is LGHNA and CDR2 YNFKEQ. DNA for the CDR3: TGTGCCAGCTCCCCGGCACCAGGGGGCTCAGGTCAGCCCCAGCATTTT. Translating it yields CASSPAPGGSGQPQHF.

This clone was observed a few times. This chain links TRBV5-5 with TRBJ1-1; no definite D call. Trimming cost V 2 bases and J 2 bases, with 13 bases left between them. The V gene's germline CDR1 is SGHKS and CDR2 YYEKEE (reference sequence). The CDR3 has 15 residues. The CDR3 region has the DNA TGTGCCAGCAGCTTCCAAGAGATCCAAAACACTGAAGCTTTCTTT. This translates into CASSFQEIQNTEAFF.

This chain connects TRBV5-6 to TRBJ2-7; 12 nucleotides match TRBD2. Germline V lookup: CDR1 SGHDT, CDR2 YYEEEE. There are 16 residues in the CDR3. Germline trimming cut 4 bases from V and 4 bases from J; bases unmatched to any gene: 9. CDR3: CASSPSRTSGNYEQYF. CDR3 bases: TGTGCCAGCAGCCCTTCCCGGACTAGCGGGAATTACGAGCAGTACTTC.

The genes are TRBV7-8 and TRBJ2-3; 9 nucleotides align to TRBD2. There are 16 residues in the CDR3. CDR1 is SGHVS, CDR2 FQNEAQ, per germline. V gave up 1 base and J gave up 4 bases; unmatched junction bases: 6. CDR3 DNA sequence: TGTGCCAGCAGCTTAGGGGCGGGGGGGCCCCCAGATACGCAGTATTTT. Amino acids: CASSLGAGGPPDTQYF.

The chain employs TRBV28 and TRBJ1-6; D is uncertain. Trimming removed 7 bases at V and 11 bases at J, with 21 bases between. The CDR3 runs 15 residues. CDR1 is MDHEN and CDR2 is SYDVKM in the germline V gene. CDR3: CASKTGAAGGTPLHF. The CDR3 DNA reads as TGTGCCAGCAAGACGGGTGCCGCGGGAGGGACACCCCTCCACTTT.

This clone has only one observation. The V gene is TRBV7-9, the J gene TRBJ2-7; no firm D call. Trimming stripped 0 bases from V and 4 bases from J, with 13 bases between. Germline V CDR1 and CDR2: SEHNR, FQNEAQ (reference sequence). CDR3 length: 15 residues. The CDR3 loop is CASSLANELEYEQYV. The CDR3 bases are TGTGCCAGCAGCTTAGCAAATGAGTTAGAGTACGAGCAGTACGTC.

The table lists this clone with a count of one. CDR3 DNA sequence: TGTGCCAGCAGTGAAGCCCCAGACAGACACTATGGCTACACCTTC. This gives the protein CASSEAPDRHYGYTF. The chain links TRBV6-1 to TRBJ1-2; TRBD1 is a possible D gene (5 bases). The CDR3 has 15 amino acids. Trimming took 0 bases from V and 3 from J, leaving 11 bases between them. CDR1 and CDR2 from the germline V gene are MNHNS and SASEGT.

V gene TRBV4-2 combines with J gene TRBJ2-2; maybe TRBD2 (5 bases). Germline values: CDR1 LGHNA, CDR2 YNFKEQ. V lost 0 bases to trimming and J lost 6 bases, with 11 bases between them. The CDR3 is 15 amino acids. The CDR3 region has the DNA TGTGCCAGCAGCCAAGATCGGGGTGGAGCCGGGGAGCTGTTTTTT. Translation: CASSQDRGGAGELFF.

The chain has TRBV7-2 and TRBJ2-1, with 10 nucleotides matching TRBD1. With 5 bases clipped from V and 5 bases from J, the junction kept 6 bases outside the gene matches. The CDR3 runs 15 residues. Germline CDR1 reads SGHTA; CDR2 reads FQGNSA. The CDR3 reads CASSKGQGTNNEQFF. For the CDR3, the DNA is TGTGCCAGCAGCAAGGGACAGGGGACAAACAATGAGCAGTTCTTC.

This chain joins TRBV5-5 and TRBJ2-7; a weak D match, TRBD1 (5 bases). The V gene lost 0 bases and the J gene lost 2 bases, with 9 bases spanning the gap. The germline gives CDR1 SGHKS, CDR2 YYEKEE (reference sequence). There are 14 residues in the CDR3. The CDR3 DNA reads TGTGCCAGCAGCTTGGGAGACAGCCCCTACGAGCAGTACTTC. Its translation: CASSLGDSPYEQYF.

The rearrangement uses TRBV29-1 and TRBJ1-4, with 8 bases matching TRBD1. The germline V gene encodes CDR1 SQVTM and CDR2 ANQGSEA. V dropped 4 bases and J dropped 15; count of bases not matched to a gene: 10. This CDR3 is 12 amino acids long. The DNA of the CDR3 is TGCAGCGTTGTGTTCGACAGGGGCGAGATGTTTTTT. Translation gives CSVVFDRGEMFF.

The chain has TRBV24-1 and TRBJ2-5, with D possibly TRBD1 on 6 matching bases. This CDR3 comprises 13 residues. V was trimmed by 4 bases and J by 7 bases, leaving 12 bases between them. Germline assignment: CDR1 KGHDR and CDR2 SFDVKD. The CDR3 reads CATSEGAVLTQYF. The DNA for the CDR3 is TGTGCCACCAGTGAGGGGGCCGTCTTGACCCAGTACTTC.

V gene TRBV5-8 combines with J gene TRBJ1-4; weak D call: TRBD1 (5 bases). The V end was cut by 0 bases, the J end by 5 bases, with 14 bases between. The CDR3 loop spans 16 amino acids. Per germline, CDR1 SGHTS and CDR2 YDEGEE. Here the CDR3 DNA reads TGTGCCAGCAGCTTGGCAATAGCGGACACAAATGAAAAACTGTTTTTT. Protein product: CASSLAIADTNEKLFF. Using reference TRBV5-8 and TRBJ1-4 for the parts outside the CDR3, the full variable domain is EAGVTQSPTHLIKTRGQQATLRCSPISGHTSVYWYQQALGLGLQFLLWYDEGEERNRGNFPPRFSGRQFPNYSSELNVNALELEDSALYLCASSLAIADTNEKLFFGSGTQLSVL.

This chain connects TRBV5-1 to TRBJ2-7, with D possibly being TRBD2 (6 bases). The V end lost 4 bases, the J end lost 5 bases, and 10 bases lay between the germline ends. This CDR3 comprises 12 residues. Germline loops: CDR1 SGHRS, CDR2 YFSETQ. The CDR3 DNA sequence: TGCGCCAGCAGCCAGACTAGTAACGAGCAGTACTTC. Protein: CASSQTSNEQYF.

This clone was counted between two and nine times. Other DNA sequences of this sample code for an identical CDR3. The CDR3 coding sequence is TGTGCCAGCTCAAGGGACAGGAGGAATTCACCCCTCCACTTT. Amino acid sequence: CASSRDRRNSPLHF. V gene TRBV18 combines with J gene TRBJ1-6; 8 bases map to TRBD1. Trimming at V came to 5 bases and at J to 7 bases, leaving 4 bases not matched to a gene. This CDR3 is 14 amino acids long. Germline V gene data show CDR1 as KGHSH and CDR2 as LQKENI.

This sequence joins TRBV5-4 and TRBJ2-3, with 12 bases aligning to TRBD2. Germline V CDR1 and CDR2: SGHNT, YYREEE (reference sequence). This CDR3 has 17 residues. Trimming removed 4 bases from V and 1 base from J; junction bases left unmatched: 7. The CDR3 reads CASSLAGGALRTDTQYF. CDR3 nucleotides: TGTGCCAGCAGCCTAGCGGGGGGGGCCCTTCGCACAGATACGCAGTATTTT.

This chain joins TRBV20-1 and TRBJ2-7; D ambiguous. Trimming removed 7 bases from V and 3 bases from J, with 10 bases in between. Germline V gene sequence: CDR1 DFQATT, CDR2 SNEGSKA (reference sequence). The length of the CDR3 is 11 residues. The CDR3 region is CSVGELYEQYF. The CDR3 DNA is TGCAGTGTGGGCGAACTCTACGAGCAGTACTTC.

This sequence joins TRBV10-3 and TRBJ1-5, with D hard to call. Germline V gives CDR1 ENHRY, CDR2 SYGVKD. The CDR3 contains 13 residues. Trimming stripped 2 bases from V and 6 bases from J, with 8 bases between. CDR3 sequence (DNA): TGTGCCATCAGTGAGGGGGAGGTTCAGCCCCAGCATTTT. Its translation is CAISEGEVQPQHF.

The chain links TRBV29-1 to TRBJ1-2, with D tentatively TRBD1 (6 bases). Germline loops: CDR1 SQVTM, CDR2 ANQGSEA. V was shortened by 5 bases and J by 8 bases, with 12 bases between the two germline ends. The length of the CDR3 is 11 residues. For the CDR3, the DNA is TGCAGCGTTCCCAGGGGTGACGGCTACACCTTC. It specifies CSVPRGDGYTF. The variable domain in full, with the rest retrieved from reference TRBV29-1 and TRBJ1-2, is SAVISQKPSRDICQRGTSLTIQCQVDSQVTMMFWYRQQPGQSLTLIATANQGSEATYESGFVIDKFPISRPNLTFSTLTVSNMSPEDSSIYLCSVPRGDGYTFGSGTRLTVV.

The chain joins TRBV2 to TRBJ2-2; 8 positions match TRBD2. This CDR3 contains 14 residues. From germline, CDR1 is SNHLY and CDR2 FYNNEI. V lost 8 bases and J lost 1; bases outside the gene matches: 3. The CDR3: CASSLAGNTGELFF. CDR3 in DNA: TGTGCCAGCTCGCTAGCGGGGAACACCGGGGAGCTGTTTTTT.

This clone was picked up a small number of times. Here the CDR3 DNA reads TGTGCCAGCAGCCACAGGACTCCCGAGAGTGGCTACACCTTC. It yields the protein CASSHRTPESGYTF. V usage is TRBV3-1 (or the pseudogene TRBV3-2) and J usage is TRBJ1-2; D gene ambiguous. The CDR3 has 14 amino acids. Germline V gene lookup returns CDR1 LGHDT and CDR2 YNNKEL (reference sequence). The V and J ends lost 3 bases and 7 bases respectively, with 15 bases between them.

The CDR3 is CASSVGTGADTQYF. CDR3 nucleotide sequence: TGTGCCAGCAGCGTAGGGACAGGGGCAGATACGCAGTATTTT. The chain combines TRBV7-2 with TRBJ2-3; TRBD1 aligns across 10 bases. V lost 5 bases, J lost 4 bases, and 3 bases stayed unmatched. In germline, CDR1 is SGHTA, CDR2 FQGNSA. This CDR3 contains 14 residues.

The rearrangement uses TRBV6-5 and TRBJ2-7; the D gene is possibly TRBD2 (5 bases). The ends were cut back, 6 bases at V and 2 bases at J, with 14 bases in the middle. CDR1 is MNHEY and CDR2 is SVGAGI in the germline V gene. CDR3 length: 14 residues. CDR3 sequence reads: CASSSTSSPYEQYF. CDR3 bases: TGTGCCAGCAGCTCAACTAGTTCCCCCTACGAGCAGTACTTC.

The gene calls are TRBV15 and TRBJ1-5; perhaps TRBD1 as D (6 bases). Trimming removed 5 bases from V and 2 bases from J, with 13 bases in between. Germline loops: CDR1 LNHNV, CDR2 YYDKDF (reference sequence). The CDR3 covers 15 residues. The chain's CDR3 is CATSHTGRGNQPQHF. DNA for the CDR3: TGTGCCACCAGCCATACAGGGCGCGGCAATCAGCCCCAGCATTTT.

The rearrangement uses TRBV6-2 or TRBV6-3 and TRBJ2-6; no clear D gene. Per the germline V gene, CDR1 is MNHEY and CDR2 is SVGEGT. The CDR3 totals 15 residues. Trimming removed 2 bases at V and 0 bases at J, with 5 bases between. The CDR3 here is CASSYSVSGANVLTF. For the CDR3, the DNA is TGTGCCAGCAGTTACAGCGTCTCTGGGGCCAACGTCCTGACTTTC.